What follows are 24 T cell receptor beta chains derived from one specimen sequenced in a study of shared clonotypes between healthy human individuals. TCRdb's table, derived via immunoSEQ multiplex PCR, lists solely in-frame clones and lacks some. The table records roughly 2,300,000 clones, about 90% of them present only once. The sequencing input was naive CD4+ T cells from PBMCs. The subset denotes: CD45RA+ positively selected. These receptors all stem from a young man in good health. Some clones in this sample may be carry-over from other donors' samples.

The rearrangement joins TRBV7-8 to TRBJ2-7; no clear D gene. The CDR3 loop spans 13 amino acids. V shed 4 bases and J shed 2 bases, with 9 bases lying between them. Germline lookup yields CDR1 SGHVS and CDR2 FQNEAQ. The CDR3 region has the DNA TGTGCCAGCAGCTCCCGTGCTGCCTACGAGCAGTACTTC. Translation gives CASSSRAAYEQYF.

The chain couples TRBV5-6 to TRBJ1-2; unclear D gene. The CDR3 has 14 residues. V was clipped by 5 bases and J by 2 bases, with 13 bases between them. The germline V gene has CDR1 SGHDT and CDR2 YYEEEE. CDR3 in DNA: TGTGCCAGCAGAACCTTTGGCAGGAACTATGGCTACACCTTC. This sequence encodes CASRTFGRNYGYTF.

This chain connects TRBV10-3 to TRBJ2-7, with a possible D match to TRBD2 (5 bases). Deletions cut 5 bases from V and 4 bases from J, with 12 bases between. The CDR3 extends over 13 amino acids. Germline values: CDR1 ENHRY, CDR2 SYGVKD. The CDR3 is CAISYGIEYEQYF. The CDR3 DNA follows: TGTGCCATCAGTTACGGGATTGAGTACGAGCAGTACTTC.

The J gene is TRBJ2-3, the V gene TRBV29-1; 7 positions agree with TRBD2. This CDR3 is 16 amino acids long. V was clipped by 7 bases and J by 1 base; unmatched bases: 14. Germline V lookup: CDR1 SQVTM, CDR2 ANQGSEA. The chain's CDR3 is CSAKGTGGGGTDTQYF. The CDR3 bases are TGCAGCGCCAAGGGGACGGGAGGTGGGGGCACAGATACGCAGTATTTT.

The chain has TRBV27 and TRBJ2-1, with 14 bases aligning to TRBD2. Trimming at V came to 7 bases and at J to 2 bases, leaving 13 bases not matched to a gene. The CDR3 spans 19 residues. The V gene's germline CDR1 is MNHEY and CDR2 SMNVEV (reference sequence). The CDR3 is CASTPGGLAGVFTYNEQFF. CDR3 nucleotides: TGTGCCAGCACGCCTGGGGGACTAGCGGGAGTTTTCACCTACAATGAGCAGTTCTTC.

This clone came up a few times. The chain carries TRBV11-2 and TRBJ1-1, with D hard to call. Looked up from germline, CDR1 is SGHAT and CDR2 is FQNNGV. The CDR3 loop spans 14 amino acids. The germline V and J ends were trimmed by 6 bases and 5 bases, with 16 bases remaining between them. CDR3 region: CASSSPSRVTEAFF. CDR3 nucleotide sequence: TGTGCCAGCAGTTCCCCCTCGAGGGTGACTGAAGCTTTCTTT.

V usage is TRBV6-5 and J usage is TRBJ2-2; D is unresolved. Germline V gene data show CDR1 as MNHEY and CDR2 as SVGAGI. V was cut by 6 bases and J by 5 bases, with 16 bases left in between. CDR3 length equals 15 residues. The CDR3: CASSPKGDWTGELFF. The CDR3 region has the DNA TGTGCCAGCAGCCCCAAAGGAGATTGGACCGGGGAGCTGTTTTTT.

The rearrangement joins TRBV28 to TRBJ1-4, with D possibly being TRBD1 (6 bases). Trimming pared 5 bases from V and 3 bases from J, leaving 19 bases between. The CDR3 spans 17 residues. The germline V gene has CDR1 MDHEN and CDR2 SYDVKM. In DNA form, the CDR3 reads TGTGCCAGCAGTCCCTATGGGGGGGGCGGCCCTAATGAAAAACTGTTTTTT. Its protein product is CASSPYGGGGPNEKLFF.

This chain joins TRBV29-1 and TRBJ2-1; the D is unclear. This CDR3 is 12 amino acids long. The germline CDR1 and CDR2 sequences are SQVTM and ANQGSEA. V gave up 6 bases and J gave up 2 bases, with 8 bases separating them. The DNA of the CDR3 is TGCAGCGTATCTCGTACCTACAATGAGCAGTTCTTC. Its protein product is CSVSRTYNEQFF.

The chain employs TRBV4-1 and TRBJ1-4, with D possibly matching TRBD1 (6 bases). Looked up from germline, CDR1 is MGHRA and CDR2 is YSYEKL. The CDR3 extends over 17 amino acids. V lost 6 bases and J lost 3, with 20 bases in between. The chain's CDR3 is CASRDSFWGQANEKLFF. CDR3 sequence (DNA): TGCGCCAGCAGAGACTCTTTCTGGGGGCAAGCTAATGAAAAACTGTTTTTT.

Turning to this clone: The sample has other DNA sequences that encode this CDR3 too. This chain links TRBV5-1 with TRBJ2-3, with 9 positions matching TRBD2. CDR1 SGHRS and CDR2 YFSETQ come from the germline V gene. The CDR3 spans 15 residues. Trimming took 2 bases from V and 1 from J; bases not matched to a gene: 2. In nucleotides, the CDR3 is TGCGCCAGCAGCTTATTAGCGGGGGGCACAGATACGCAGTATTTT. Residues: CASSLLAGGTDTQYF.

The rearrangement joins TRBV28 to TRBJ2-1, with 10 bases aligning to TRBD2. The CDR3 length is 19 residues. Unmatched junction bases numbered 18, after V lost 6 bases and J lost 4 bases. The germline V gene has CDR1 MDHEN and CDR2 SYDVKM. CDR3: CASRGWGAPPTSGYNEQFF. The CDR3 DNA is TGTGCCAGCAGGGGGTGGGGGGCGCCCCCGACTAGCGGGTACAATGAGCAGTTCTTC.

The genes are TRBV27 and TRBJ1-2; D remains ambiguous. The CDR3 has 16 amino acids. Germline CDR1 reads MNHEY; CDR2 reads SMNVEV (reference sequence). The ends were cut back, 3 bases at V and 8 bases at J, with 22 bases in the middle. The CDR3 protein is CASSFSPRRTGEGYTF. CDR3 in DNA: TGTGCCAGCAGTTTCTCACCACGTCGGACCGGGGAAGGCTACACCTTC.

This chain links TRBV7-8 with TRBJ1-5; 7 nucleotides line up with TRBD1. Unmatched junction bases numbered 8, after V lost 4 bases and J lost 8 bases. Germline CDR1 is SGHVS and CDR2 is FQNEAQ. CDR3 size: 14 residues. CDR3 sequence reads: CASSSNRGLEPQHF. In nucleotides, the CDR3 is TGTGCCAGCAGCTCCAACAGGGGTTTAGAGCCCCAGCATTTT.

The chain uses TRBV18 and TRBJ2-7; no definite D call. Trimming left V 5 bases short and J 3 bases short, with 14 bases between. Germline V gene sequence: CDR1 KGHSH, CDR2 LQKENI. The CDR3 length is 14 residues. CDR3 loop: CASSEQALIYEQYF. The CDR3 DNA reads as TGTGCCAGCTCAGAGCAGGCCCTTATCTACGAGCAGTACTTC. The whole variable domain, filled in from reference TRBV18 and TRBJ2-7, reads NAGVMQNPRHLVRRRGQEARLRCSPMKGHSHVYWYRQLPEEGLKFMVYLQKENIIDESGMPKERFSAEFPKEGPSILRIQQVVRGDSAAYFCASSEQALIYEQYFGPGTRLTVT.

V usage is TRBV9 and J usage is TRBJ2-5; 7 bases agree with TRBD2. After removal of 3 bases from V and 1 base from J, the junction contained 9 bases not matched to a gene. This CDR3 spans 16 amino acids. Germline V gene data show CDR1 as SGDLS and CDR2 as YYNGEE. CDR3 DNA sequence: TGTGCCAGCAGCGAGGGCCCTGGGGGGGGCCAAGAGACCCAGTACTTC. This gives the protein CASSEGPGGGQETQYF. The full variable domain, rest sourced from reference TRBV9 and TRBJ2-5, is DSGVTQTPKHLITATGQRVTLRCSPRSGDLSVYWYQQSLDQGLQFLIQYYNGEERAKGNILERFSAQQFPDLHSELNLSSLELGDSALYFCASSEGPGGGQETQYFGPGTRLLVL.

In DNA form, the CDR3 reads TGTGCCAGCAGTAGCCGGGTCCAACAAGAGACCCAGTACTTC. Translated: CASSSRVQQETQYF. The V call is TRBV27, the J call TRBJ2-5, with no clear D. From germline, CDR1 is MNHEY and CDR2 SMNVEV (reference sequence). Trimming stripped 5 bases from V and 2 bases from J, with 12 bases between. CDR3 size: 14 residues.

The CDR3 bases are TGCGCCAGCAGCCAGGCGACGGACAGGACCCAGTACTTC. Residues: CASSQATDRTQYF. The chain is built from TRBV4-1 and TRBJ2-5; a possible D gene is TRBD1 (6 bases). The germline V gene has CDR1 MGHRA and CDR2 YSYEKL. The germline V and J ends were trimmed by 3 bases and 7 bases, with 12 bases remaining between them. The CDR3 is 13 residues long.

This chain joins TRBV27 and TRBJ2-5; 7 nucleotides align to TRBD2. Germline trimming cut 0 bases from V and 5 bases from J; bases unmatched to any gene: 6. CDR1 MNHEY and CDR2 SMNVEV come from the germline V gene (reference sequence). CDR3 size: 15 residues. CDR3 coding DNA: TGTGCCAGCAGTTTATCGGCGGGAGCAGAGGAGACCCAGTACTTC. Its translation is CASSLSAGAEETQYF.

This chain joins TRBV2 and TRBJ1-2, with unresolved D. Germline-derived CDR1 and CDR2 are SNHLY and FYNNEI. V dropped 5 bases and J dropped 0 bases, with 13 bases sitting between them. The length of the CDR3 is 15 residues. The CDR3 DNA follows: TGTGCCAGCAGTCGGGAGGACCCAGCTAACTATGGCTACACCTTC. Translated: CASSREDPANYGYTF.

The V gene is TRBV4-2, the J gene TRBJ1-2; D possibly corresponds to TRBD1 (5 bases). Germline CDR1 reads LGHNA; CDR2 reads YNFKEQ. The CDR3 is made up of 15 amino acids. The ends were cut back, 4 bases at V and 0 bases at J, with 12 bases in the middle. The CDR3 spells CASSPREGTNYGYTF. Here the CDR3 DNA reads TGTGCCAGCAGCCCCCGCGAGGGGACTAACTATGGCTACACCTTC.

The J gene is TRBJ1-4, the V gene TRBV5-8; D unclear. The CDR3 extends over 16 amino acids. CDR1 SGHTS and CDR2 YDEGEE come from the germline V gene. Trimming took 4 bases from V and 4 from J, leaving 17 bases between them. As DNA, the CDR3 is TGTGCCAGCAGCCGCCGGTGGCGAAGGAATAATGAAAAACTGTTTTTT. It translates to CASSRRWRRNNEKLFF.

The chain carries TRBV2 and TRBJ1-5; D call uncertain. V was trimmed by 10 bases and J by 5 bases, leaving 21 bases between them. CDR1 is SNHLY, CDR2 FYNNEI, per germline. CDR3 length equals 15 residues. The CDR3 sequence is CATGSQDAKDQPQHF. The CDR3, as DNA: TGTGCCACCGGGTCCCAGGACGCAAAAGATCAGCCCCAGCATTTT. Drawing the rest from reference TRBV2 and TRBJ1-5, the complete variable domain is EPEVTQTPSHQVTQMGQEVILRCVPISNHLYFYWYRQILGQKVEFLVSFYNNEISEKSEIFDDQFSVERPDGSNFTLKIRSTKLEDSAMYFCATGSQDAKDQPQHFGDGTRLSIL.

This clone has just one count. The chain joins TRBV9 to TRBJ1-2, with TRBD1 matching over 10 bases. With 3 bases clipped from V and 7 bases from J, the junction kept 9 bases outside the gene matches. Germline CDR1 SGDLS, CDR2 YYNGEE. This CDR3 comprises 15 residues. The CDR3 is CASSGLGQGKGGYTF. CDR3 nucleotide sequence: TGTGCCAGCAGCGGACTGGGACAGGGGAAAGGTGGCTACACCTTC.